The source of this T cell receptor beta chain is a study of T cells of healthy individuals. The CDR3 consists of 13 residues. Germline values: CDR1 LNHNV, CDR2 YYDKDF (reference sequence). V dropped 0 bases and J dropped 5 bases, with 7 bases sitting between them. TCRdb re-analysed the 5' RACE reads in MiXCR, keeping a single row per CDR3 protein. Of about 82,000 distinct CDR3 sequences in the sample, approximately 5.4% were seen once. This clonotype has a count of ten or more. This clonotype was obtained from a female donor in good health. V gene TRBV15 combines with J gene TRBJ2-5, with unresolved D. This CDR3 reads CATSRDRVETQYF. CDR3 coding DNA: TGTGCCACCAGCAGAGATCGGGTGGAGACCCAGTACTTC.